This T cell receptor beta chain was identified during a study of identical twins. Broader study findings: Fewer insertions were carried by abundant cord blood beta clonotypes, but none was seen in memory repertoires. The conclusions drew on cross-sectional statistical analysis instead of tracking the same donors.

TCRdb used MiXCR to reprocess the 5' RACE reads, holding one entry per CDR3 protein. The table has hundreds of thousands of distinct CDR3 sequences, about 14% seen once. The CDR3 is made up of 14 amino acids. Trimming cost V 0 bases and J 3 bases; bases outside gene matches: 4. The germline V gene encodes CDR1 DFQATT and CDR2 SNEGSKA (reference sequence). At least ten counts were recorded for this clonotype. The antigen is undetermined. The TCR comes from a woman between 18 and 29 years old in good health. The sample consisted of memory (CD45RO+) T cells sorted from blood. The J gene is TRBJ2-7, the V gene TRBV20-1; 8 nucleotides align to TRBD2. Here the CDR3 DNA reads TGCAGTGCTAGAGATCGGGGGGGAGGCTACGAGCAGTACTTC. The encoded protein is CSARDRGGGYEQYF.